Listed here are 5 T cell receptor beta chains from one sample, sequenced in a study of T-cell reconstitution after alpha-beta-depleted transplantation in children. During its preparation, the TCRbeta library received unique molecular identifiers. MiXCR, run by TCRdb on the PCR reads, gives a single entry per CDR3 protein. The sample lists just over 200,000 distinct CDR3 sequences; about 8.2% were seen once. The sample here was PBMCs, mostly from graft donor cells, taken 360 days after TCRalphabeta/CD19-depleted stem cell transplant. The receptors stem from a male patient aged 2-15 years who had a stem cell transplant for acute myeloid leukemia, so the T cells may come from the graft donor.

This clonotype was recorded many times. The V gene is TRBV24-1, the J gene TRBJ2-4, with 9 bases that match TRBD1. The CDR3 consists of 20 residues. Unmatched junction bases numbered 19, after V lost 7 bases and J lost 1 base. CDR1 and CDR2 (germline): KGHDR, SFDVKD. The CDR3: CATRAGQGTIVDIAKNIQYF. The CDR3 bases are TGTGCCACCAGGGCCGGACAGGGGACGATAGTCGATATCGCCAAAAACATTCAGTACTTC.

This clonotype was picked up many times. CDR3 sequence (DNA): TGTGCCAGCAGGACAGGGGGCCGCTACGAGCAGTACTTC. Protein sequence: CASRTGGRYEQYF. The chain recombines TRBV25-1 with TRBJ2-7, with 10 nucleotides matching TRBD1. CDR1 is MGHDK, CDR2 SYGVNS, per germline. CDR3 length equals 13 residues. Trimming removed 6 bases from V and 3 bases from J; junction bases left unmatched: 2.

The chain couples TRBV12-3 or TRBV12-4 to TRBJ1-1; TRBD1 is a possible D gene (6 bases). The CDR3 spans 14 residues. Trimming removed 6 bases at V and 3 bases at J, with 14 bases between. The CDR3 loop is CASSREGGHTEAFF. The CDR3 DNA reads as TGTGCCAGCAGCCGAGAAGGGGGGCACACTGAAGCTTTCTTT.

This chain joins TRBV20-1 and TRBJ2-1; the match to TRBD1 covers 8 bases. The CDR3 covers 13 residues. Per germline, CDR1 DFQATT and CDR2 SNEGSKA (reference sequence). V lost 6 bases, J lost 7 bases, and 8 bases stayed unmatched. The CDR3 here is CSAADRVLNEQFF. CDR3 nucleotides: TGCAGTGCCGCGGACAGGGTCCTTAATGAGCAGTTCTTC.

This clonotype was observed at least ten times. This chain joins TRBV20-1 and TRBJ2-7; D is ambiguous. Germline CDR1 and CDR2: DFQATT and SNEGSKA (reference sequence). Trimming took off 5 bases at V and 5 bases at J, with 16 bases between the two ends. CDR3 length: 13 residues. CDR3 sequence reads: CSAGVLGRDEQYV. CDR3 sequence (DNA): TGCAGTGCTGGGGTCCTAGGACGGGACGAGCAGTACGTC.